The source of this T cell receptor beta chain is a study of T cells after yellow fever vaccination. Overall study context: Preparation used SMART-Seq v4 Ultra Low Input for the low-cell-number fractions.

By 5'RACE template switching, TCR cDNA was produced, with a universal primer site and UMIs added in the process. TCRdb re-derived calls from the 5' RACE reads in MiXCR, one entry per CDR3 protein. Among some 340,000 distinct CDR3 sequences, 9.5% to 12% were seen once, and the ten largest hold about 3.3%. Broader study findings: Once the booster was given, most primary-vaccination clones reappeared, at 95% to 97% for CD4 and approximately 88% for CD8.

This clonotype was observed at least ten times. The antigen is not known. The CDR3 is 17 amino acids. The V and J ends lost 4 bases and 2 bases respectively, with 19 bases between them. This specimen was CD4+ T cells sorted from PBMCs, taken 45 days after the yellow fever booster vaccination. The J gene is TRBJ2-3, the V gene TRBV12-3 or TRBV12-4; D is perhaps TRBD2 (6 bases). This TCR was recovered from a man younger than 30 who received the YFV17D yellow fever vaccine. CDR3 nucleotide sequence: TGTGCCAGCAGTTCCACTAGCAGACTAACCTACACAGATACGCAGTATTTT. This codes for CASSSTSRLTYTDTQYF.